The 19 T cell receptor beta chains listed next were all sequenced from one sample in a study of T cells in women clearing cervical HPV infection (dated by TCRdb to 2016 to 2018). The method was the immunoSEQ multiplex PCR assay. As stored in TCRdb, this immuneACCESS dataset retains in-frame rearrangements with V and J assigned. A fraction of the clones does not appear; measured against another copy, unresolved V genes explain less than half of the discrepancy, and the remainder lacks a known reason. The table for this sample lists some 30,000 clones. The top ten hold around 4% of the sample. Material: blood buffy coat. These receptors were obtained from a woman aged 18 to 75 with a cervical HPV16 infection that either progressed to CIN3+ or cleared (not recorded which).

The CDR3 here is CASSPGEGYNEQFF. The sequenced CDR3 bases are TGTGCCAGCAGCCCGGGTGAAGGCTACAATGAG. This rearrangement joins TRBV7-8 to TRBJ2-1; unclear D gene. The CDR3 end falls 3 residues outside the read, so it is completed with the germline J gene. V was trimmed by 5 bases and J by 3 bases, leaving 11 bases between them. Germline V gene lookup returns CDR1 SGHVS and CDR2 FQNEAQ. The CDR3 has 14 residues. Full variable domain (missing parts from reference TRBV7-8 and TRBJ2-1): GAGVSQSPRYKVAKRGQDVALRCDPISGHVSLFWYQQALGQGPEFLTYFQNEAQLDKSGLPSDRFFAERPEGSVSTLKIQRTQQEDSAVYLCASSPGEGYNEQFFGPGTRLTVL.

A note on this clone: The CDR3 goes on 3 residues after the read ends, and that part is filled in from the germline J gene. This rearrangement joins TRBV19 to TRBJ1-1; D remains ambiguous. This CDR3 spans 14 amino acids. Germline values: CDR1 LNHDA, CDR2 SQIVND (reference sequence). Deletions cut 6 bases from V and 4 bases from J, with 15 bases between. The CDR3 spells CASSTSSRGTEAFF. Incomplete CDR3 DNA: TGTGCCAGTAGCACCTCGTCTCGGGGCACTGAA.

As regards this clone: Read sequence stops 3 residues before the CDR3 end, and the germline J gene provides the missing end. This sequence joins TRBV20-1 and TRBJ1-2; the D is unclear. V gave up 0 bases and J gave up 1 base, with 15 bases separating them. CDR1 is DFQATT and CDR2 is SNEGSKA in the germline V gene (reference sequence). This CDR3 spans 16 amino acids. The CDR3 sequence is CSAREWRADHNYGYTF. The CDR3 DNA, read in part, is TGCAGTGCTAGAGAGTGGAGGGCAGACCATAACTATGGC.

Note on this clone: The CDR3 end lies 3 residues beyond the end of the read and is filled in from the germline J gene. V usage is TRBV7-2 and J usage is TRBJ1-2, with 7 nucleotides matching TRBD1. The length of the CDR3 is 15 residues. V gave up 3 bases and J gave up 4 bases; unmatched junction bases: 8. Germline lookup yields CDR1 SGHTA and CDR2 FQGNSA. CDR3 in amino acids: CASSLLQGSLYGYTF. The sequenced part of the CDR3 DNA is TGTGCCAGCAGCTTGTTACAGGGGTCCCTCTATGGC. The whole variable domain, remainder taken from reference TRBV7-2 and TRBJ1-2, is GAGVSQSPSNKVTEKGKDVELRCDPISGHTALYWYRQSLGQGLEFLIYFQGNSAPDKSGLPSDRFSAERTGGSVSTLTIQRTQQEDSAVYLCASSLLQGSLYGYTFGSGTRLTVV.

CDR3 region: CASSPRLGHQETQYF. The CDR3 DNA, read in part, is TGTGCCAGCAGCCCACGTTTGGGCCACCAAGAGACC. The V and J genes are TRBV7-9 and TRBJ2-5; D remains unclear. From the germline J gene comes the end of the CDR3, since the read stops 3 residues before it. The germline V gene has CDR1 SEHNR and CDR2 FQNEAQ (reference sequence). V was clipped by 5 bases and J by 0 bases, with 13 bases between them. The CDR3 spans 15 residues.

As for this clone: The read halts 3 residues ahead of the CDR3 end, with the missing end drawn from the germline J gene. The chain employs TRBV6-2 or TRBV6-3 and TRBJ2-1, with unresolved D. CDR3 length: 13 residues. CDR1 is MNHEY and CDR2 is SVGEGT in the germline V gene. Trimming removed 7 bases at V and 6 bases at J, with 13 bases between. The CDR3 loop reads CASKGTAGNEQFF. The covered CDR3 bases are TGTGCCAGCAAGGGTACCGCCGGCAATGAG.

With respect to this clone: Relative to the germline gene, one junction end is altered; a read error may explain this. Coverage ceases 3 residues before the CDR3 finishes, and the germline J gene fills in the end. V and J are TRBV4-2 and TRBJ1-2, with D perhaps matching TRBD1 (5 bases). Germline V gene lookup returns CDR1 LGHNA and CDR2 YNFKEQ. The CDR3 runs 14 residues. Partial CDR3 DNA: TGCGCCAGCAGCCAACTGGACAACAACTATGGC. This codes for CASSQLDNNYG. The CDR3 as a whole reads CASSQLDNNYGYTF.

Turning to this clone: The read falls 3 residues short of the CDR3 end, and the missing part is taken from the germline J gene. The chain is built from TRBV11-2 and TRBJ2-7; D gene unclear. The CDR3 is 14 amino acids. Trimming stripped 1 base from V and 0 bases from J, with 7 bases between. Germline lookup yields CDR1 SGHAT and CDR2 FQNNGV. The CDR3 loop is CASSLGFSSYEQYF. The sequenced CDR3 bases are TGTGCCAGCAGCTTAGGTTTCAGCTCCTACGAG.

To note about this clone: Read sequence stops 3 residues before the CDR3 end, and the germline J gene provides the missing end. The chain links TRBV2 to TRBJ1-4, with D possibly TRBD1 on 5 matching bases. CDR1 and CDR2 from the germline V gene are SNHLY and FYNNEI. With 10 bases removed from V and 5 bases from J, the gap between germline ends came to 8 bases. CDR3 length equals 11 residues. The DNA read from the CDR3 is TGTGCCACTGGGGGGAATGAAAAA. Amino acid sequence: CATGGNEK. The full CDR3 sequence reads CATGGNEKLFF.

As concerns this clone: With the read ending 3 residues before the CDR3 end, the germline J gene is used to fill in that end. The rearrangement links TRBV13 to TRBJ1-2, with 8 bases that match TRBD1. The germline CDR1 and CDR2 sequences are PRHDT and FYEKMQ (reference sequence). The CDR3 is 13 residues long. The sequenced CDR3 bases are TGTGCCAGCAGCTTAGGACAGGGGGTGGGC. Translation: CASSLGQGVG. The whole CDR3 protein reads CASSLGQGVGYTF.

Incomplete CDR3 DNA: TGTGCCAGTAAGGGAGGGGGCAGGGCTGAA. Amino acid sequence: CASKGGGRAE. The whole CDR3 is CASKGGGRAEAFF. This sequence joins TRBV19 and TRBJ1-1, with TRBD1 matching over 7 bases. The CDR3 end falls 3 residues outside the read, so it is completed with the germline J gene. CDR3 size: 13 residues. In germline, CDR1 is LNHDA, CDR2 SQIVND (reference sequence). The ends lost 7 bases at V and 6 bases at J; junction bases unmatched: 8.

In regard to this clone: Coverage ceases 3 residues before the CDR3 finishes, and the germline J gene fills in the end. This sample includes further DNA sequences coding for the same CDR3. The V call is TRBV7-9, the J call TRBJ1-2, with TRBD1 identical over 7 bases. The CDR3 spans 15 residues. Germline trimming cut 5 bases from V and 2 bases from J; bases unmatched to any gene: 8. CDR1 is SEHNR and CDR2 is FQNEAQ in the germline V gene (reference sequence). The DNA read from the CDR3 is TGTGCCAGCAGCCTAGGGGACAGATCAAACTATGGC. It translates to CASSLGDRSNYG. The full CDR3 is CASSLGDRSNYGYTF.

Details on this clone: The read finishes 3 residues shy of the CDR3 end, and the germline J gene is used to complete it. The chain links TRBV7-3 to TRBJ2-7; D possibly matches TRBD1 or TRBD2 (5 bases each). V was shortened by 2 bases and J by 6 bases, with 17 bases between the two germline ends. The CDR3 has 15 amino acids. Germline CDR1 reads SGHTA; CDR2 reads FQGTGA. This chain's CDR3 is CASSLEGRVLSEQYF. The CDR3 bases that were read are TGTGCCAGCAGCTTAGAGGGCAGGGTTCTCTCCGAG.

Remarks on this clone: The read falls 3 residues short of the CDR3 end, and the missing part is taken from the germline J gene. This chain uses TRBV5-1 with TRBJ1-2, with D possibly being TRBD1 (5 bases). In germline, CDR1 is SGHRS, CDR2 YFSETQ. The CDR3 length is 14 residues. The ends were cut back, 0 bases at V and 7 bases at J, with 13 bases in the middle. The DNA read from the CDR3 is TGCGCCAGCAGCTTGGAAGTAGTTAGGGGTGGC. It translates to CASSLEVVRGG. The entire CDR3 sequence reads CASSLEVVRGGYTF.

Comment on this clone: The CDR3 end lies 3 residues beyond the end of the read and is filled in from the germline J gene. V and J are TRBV5-1 and TRBJ2-3, with 9 bases identical to TRBD1. V trimming: 0 bases; J trimming: 4 bases; junction bases outside the gene matches: 12. The germline gives CDR1 SGHRS, CDR2 YFSETQ. The CDR3 is made up of 18 amino acids. The CDR3 protein is CASSLDGTGRKSADTQYF. The DNA read from the CDR3 is TGCGCCAGCAGCTTGGATGGGACAGGGAGGAAAAGTGCAGATACG.

The CDR3 reads CASSYGTGLGYTF. The sequenced CDR3 bases are TGTGCCAGCAGTTACGGGACAGGCCTTGGC. V is TRBV6-2 or TRBV6-3 and J is TRBJ1-2, with 8 bases identical to TRBD1. The observed sequence ends 3 residues before the CDR3 terminus, with the missing tail filled in from the germline J gene. Losses at the gene ends were 2 bases for V and 7 bases for J; bases not matched to a gene: 3. The CDR3 is made up of 13 amino acids. Germline assignment: CDR1 MNHEY and CDR2 SVGEGT.

About this clone: With the read ending 3 residues before the CDR3 end, the germline J gene is used to fill in that end. V and J are TRBV20-1 and TRBJ1-2; 7 bases are shared with TRBD1. The trim removed 1 base at V and 7 bases at J, leaving 0 bases unmatched. CDR3 length equals 11 residues. Germline CDR1 and CDR2: DFQATT and SNEGSKA (reference sequence). The CDR3 DNA, read in part, is TGCAGTGCTAGAGGGGACAGTGGC. Translation gives CSARGDSG. The entire CDR3 protein is CSARGDSGYTF.

About this clone: The CDR3 end lies 3 residues beyond the end of the read and is filled in from the germline J gene. The same CDR3 can be traced to other DNA sequences in this sample. This chain links TRBV19 with TRBJ1-2; 7 bases match TRBD1. CDR3 size: 13 residues. Germline loops: CDR1 LNHDA, CDR2 SQIVND (reference sequence). V gave up 4 bases and J gave up 3 bases; unmatched junction bases: 2. The CDR3 loop is CASSTTGDYGYTF. CDR3 DNA (partial): TGTGCCAGTAGTACCACAGGGGACTATGGC. Together with reference TRBV19 and TRBJ1-2, the CDR3 gives the full variable domain: DGGITQSPKYLFRKEGQNVTLSCEQNLNHDAMYWYRQDPGQGLRLIYYSQIVNDFQKGDIAEGYSVSREKKESFPLTVTSAQKNPTAFYLCASSTTGDYGYTFGSGTRLTVV.

With respect to this clone: The read comes to an end 3 residues before the CDR3 does, leaving the germline J gene to fill in the end. V and J are TRBV10-1 and TRBJ1-3, with no clear D. From germline, CDR1 is WNHNN and CDR2 SYGVQD (reference sequence). The CDR3 has 12 residues. Trimming stripped 7 bases from V and 0 bases from J, with 4 bases between. The covered CDR3 bases are TGCGCCAGCAACAACTCTGGAAACACC. Translating gives CASNNSGNT. The whole CDR3 region reads CASNNSGNTIYF.